This T cell receptor (beta chain) is drawn from a study of blood T cell repertoires in COVID-19. The wider study: The origin of the acute and convalescent COVID-19 samples was the United States, Italy and Spain. In each case, the material was cDNA or gDNA derived from T cells, B-cell-depleted T cells, or PBMCs.

In germline, CDR1 is MNHEY, CDR2 SVGEGT. The CDR3 is made up of 14 amino acids. J was trimmed by 8 bases and V by 2 bases; bases with no gene match: 6. In the source study's methods: From reference gene primer amplification, estimates of nucleated cell counts were derived. Assay used: immunoSEQ multiplex PCR; TCRdb lists only in-frame clones, some missing. The V and J calls and clone size are taken from that table; D and trimming were inferred from the DNA. The sample holds about 66,000 clones, about 86% seen once. This TCR was recovered from a man aged 45-60 years with active COVID-19. The chain links TRBV6-2 or TRBV6-3 to TRBJ2-1, with TRBD1 matching over 7 bases. Material for sequencing was peripheral blood. The CDR3 bases are TGTGCCAGCAGTTACAAACAGGGGTGGGATGAGCAGTTCTTC. Its protein product is CASSYKQGWDEQFF.